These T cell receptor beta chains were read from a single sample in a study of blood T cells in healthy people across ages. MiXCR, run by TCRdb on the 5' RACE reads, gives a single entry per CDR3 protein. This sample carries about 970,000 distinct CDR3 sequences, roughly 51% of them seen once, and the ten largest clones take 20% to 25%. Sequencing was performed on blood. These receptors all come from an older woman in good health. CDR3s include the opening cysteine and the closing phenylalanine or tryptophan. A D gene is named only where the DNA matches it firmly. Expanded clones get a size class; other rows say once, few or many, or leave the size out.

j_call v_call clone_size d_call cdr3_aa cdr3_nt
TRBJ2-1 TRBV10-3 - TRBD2 CAISLTSGRYYNEQFF TGTGCCATCAGTTTGACTAGCGGGAGGTATTACAATGAGCAGTTCTTC
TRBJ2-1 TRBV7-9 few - CASRIWTPDEQFF TGTGCCAGCCGAATTTGGACACCTGATGAGCAGTTCTTC
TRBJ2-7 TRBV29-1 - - CSVAQGDSYEQYF TGCAGCGTTGCTCAAGGGGACTCCTACGAGCAGTACTTC
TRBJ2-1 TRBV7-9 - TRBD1 CASSSSETGYKFF TGTGCCAGCAGCTCGTCCGAGACAGGGTATAAGTTCTTC
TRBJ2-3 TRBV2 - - CASSEAGDSDGSTDTQYF TGTGCCAGCAGTGAAGCTGGGGACTCAGATGGTAGCACAGATACGCAGTATTTT
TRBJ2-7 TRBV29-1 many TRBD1 CSVVRDSIYEQYF TGCAGCGTTGTCCGGGACAGCATCTACGAGCAGTACTTC
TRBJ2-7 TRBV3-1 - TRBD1 CASSQETGVGEQYF TGTGCCAGCAGCCAAGAAACAGGGGTGGGCGAGCAGTACTTC
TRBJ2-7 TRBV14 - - CASSHYRTKYNEQYF TGTGCCAGCAGCCACTATCGGACTAAATACAATGAGCAGTACTTC
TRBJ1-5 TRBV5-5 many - CASSFLPDSNQPQHF TGTGCCAGCAGCTTTCTGCCCGATAGCAATCAGCCCCAGCATTTT
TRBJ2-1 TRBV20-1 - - CSASEGLSYNEQFF TGCAGTGCTAGCGAGGGTCTCTCCTACAATGAGCAGTTCTTC
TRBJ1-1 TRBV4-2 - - CASSPASIAEAFF TGTGCCAGCAGCCCAGCCTCGATCGCTGAAGCTTTCTTT
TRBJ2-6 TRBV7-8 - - CAGSLLTLRSSGANVLTF TGTGCCGGCAGCCTCCTGACTCTCAGGAGCTCTGGGGCCAACGTCCTGACTTTC
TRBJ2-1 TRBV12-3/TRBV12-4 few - CASSSGRYNEQFF TGTGCCAGCAGCTCAGGGCGGTACAATGAGCAGTTCTTC
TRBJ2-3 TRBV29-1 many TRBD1 CSVEGQGSDTQYF TGCAGCGTTGAAGGACAGGGGTCAGATACGCAGTATTTT
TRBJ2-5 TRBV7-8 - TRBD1 CASSLGGQGIGGQYF TGTGCCAGCAGCCTGGGTGGACAGGGTATAGGAGGGCAGTACTTC
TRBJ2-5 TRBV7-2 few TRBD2 CASSLAAGGSETQYF TGTGCCAGCAGCTTAGCGGCGGGAGGGAGCGAGACCCAGTACTTC
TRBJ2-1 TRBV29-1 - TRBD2 CSVYSGLLSYNEQFF TGCAGCGTTTATAGCGGGCTGCTCTCCTACAATGAGCAGTTCTTC
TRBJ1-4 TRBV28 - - CASSNRQGLNEKLFF TGTGCCAGCAGTAATCGTCAGGGTCTCAATGAAAAACTGTTTTTT
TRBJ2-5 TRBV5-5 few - CASSFIGGGETQYF TGTGCCAGCAGCTTTATAGGCGGAGGAGAGACCCAGTACTTC
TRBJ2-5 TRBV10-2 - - CASSEQRDQETQYF TGCGCCAGCAGTGAACAGCGGGACCAAGAGACCCAGTACTTC
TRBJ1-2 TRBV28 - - CASRLQGAGYGYTF TGTGCCAGCAGGCTTCAGGGTGCGGGCTATGGCTACACCTTC
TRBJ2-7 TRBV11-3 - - CASSPVLSRRKAEQYF TGTGCCAGCAGCCCGGTGCTTAGCAGGCGGAAGGCCGAGCAGTACTTC
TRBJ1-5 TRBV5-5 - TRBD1 CASSPFTGGARNQPQHF TGTGCCAGCAGCCCGTTCACAGGGGGCGCGAGAAATCAGCCCCAGCATTTT
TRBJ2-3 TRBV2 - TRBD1 CAGSLGTGGTDTQYF TGTGCCGGCAGTCTCGGGACAGGGGGTACAGATACGCAGTATTTT
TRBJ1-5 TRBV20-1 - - CSARRAPAPQHF TGCAGTGCTAGGCGGGCCCCAGCGCCCCAGCATTTT
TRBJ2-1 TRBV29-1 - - CSAIQGSSYNEQFF TGCAGCGCCATTCAGGGGAGCTCCTACAATGAGCAGTTCTTC
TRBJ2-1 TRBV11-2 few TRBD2 CASSPEGLAVYNEQFF TGTGCCAGCAGCCCCGAAGGACTAGCGGTGTACAATGAGCAGTTCTTC
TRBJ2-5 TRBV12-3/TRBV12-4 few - CASEMGLGQETQYF TGTGCCAGCGAGATGGGGCTCGGGCAAGAGACCCAGTACTTC
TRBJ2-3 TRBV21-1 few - CASSKAKPGTGTSGPTQYF TGTGCCAGCAGCAAAGCGAAACCAGGCACCGGGACTAGCGGTCCGACGCAGTATTTT
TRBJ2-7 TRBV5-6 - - CASGSTEYEQYF TGTGCCAGCGGTTCGACAGAATACGAGCAGTACTTC
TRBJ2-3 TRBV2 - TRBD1 CASSGQALDTQYF TGTGCCAGCAGCGGACAGGCCTTAGATACGCAGTATTTT
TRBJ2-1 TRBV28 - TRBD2 CTSSLAGASSYNEQFF TGTACCAGCAGCCTAGCGGGCGCCAGCTCCTACAATGAGCAGTTCTTC
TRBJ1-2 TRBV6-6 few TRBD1 CASRTGQGKYGYTF TGTGCCAGCAGAACGGGACAGGGGAAATATGGCTACACTTTC
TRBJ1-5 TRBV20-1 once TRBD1 CSAKPGQPESLPQHF TGCAGCGCGAAACCGGGACAGCCTGAATCATTGCCCCAGCATTTT
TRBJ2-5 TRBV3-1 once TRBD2 CASNQVKLLAGAQEQYF TGTGCCAGCAACCAAGTTAAGCTACTAGCGGGAGCACAAGAGCAGTACTTC
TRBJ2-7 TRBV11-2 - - CASSQDSHSYEQYF TGTGCCAGCAGCCAGGACAGCCACTCCTACGAGCAGTACTTC
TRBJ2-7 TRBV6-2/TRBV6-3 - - CASSRTGTTSEQYF TGTGCCAGCAGTCGAACCGGGACAACCTCTGAGCAGTACTTC
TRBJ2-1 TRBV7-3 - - CASSLNLRYNEQFF TGTGCCAGCAGCTTAAACTTGCGCTACAATGAGCAGTTCTTC
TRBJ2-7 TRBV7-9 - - CASSLYSHPSYEQYF TGTGCCAGCAGCTTATATTCGCACCCATCCTACGAGCAGTACTTC
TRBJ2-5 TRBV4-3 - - CTSSQTPGSAKETQYF TGCACCAGCAGCCAGACCCCGGGGAGCGCAAAAGAGACCCAGTACTTC
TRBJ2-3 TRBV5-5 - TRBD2 CASSSGLAGAGSTDTQYF TGTGCCAGCAGCTCCGGACTAGCGGGAGCCGGGAGCACAGATACGCAGTATTTT
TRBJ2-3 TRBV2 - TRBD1 CASSGDRASTDTQYF TGTGCCAGCAGTGGGGACAGAGCTAGCACAGATACGCAGTATTTT
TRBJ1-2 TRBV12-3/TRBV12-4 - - CASSFPGRNYGYTF TGTGCCAGCAGCTTTCCCGGCCGGAACTATGGCTACACCTTC
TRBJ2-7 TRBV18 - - CASAPYDTYEQYF TGTGCCAGCGCACCTTACGACACCTACGAGCAGTACTTC
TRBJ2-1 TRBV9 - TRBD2 CASSVGPSGAYNEQFF TGTGCCAGCAGCGTAGGGCCTAGCGGGGCGTACAATGAGCAGTTCTTC
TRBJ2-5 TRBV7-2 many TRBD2 CASSRGTGLQETQYF TGTGCCAGCAGCCGCGGGACGGGACTACAAGAGACCCAGTACTTC
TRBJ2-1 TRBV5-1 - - CASSRGTSYNEQFF TGCGCCAGCAGTAGGGGGACTTCCTACAATGAGCAGTTCTTC
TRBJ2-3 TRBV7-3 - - CASSLLAQDTQYF TGTGCCAGCAGCTTATTGGCGCAAGATACGCAGTATTTT
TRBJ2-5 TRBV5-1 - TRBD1 CASSLWATGGQATQYF TGCGCCAGCAGCTTGTGGGCTACAGGGGGCCAAGCGACCCAGTACTTC
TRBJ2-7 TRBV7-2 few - CASSRSVDSYEQYF TGTGCCAGCAGTCGAAGTGTGGACTCCTACGAGCAGTACTTC
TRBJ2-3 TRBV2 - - CASTKMRRGDTQYF TGTGCCAGCACTAAGATGAGAAGAGGGGATACGCAGTATTTT
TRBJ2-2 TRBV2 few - CASSRRDTNTGELFF TGTGCCAGCAGTCGCCGGGACACCAACACCGGGGAGCTGTTTTTT
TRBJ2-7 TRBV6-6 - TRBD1 CASSSGGQGAGEQYF TGTGCCAGCAGTTCCGGGGGACAGGGGGCAGGTGAGCAGTACTTC
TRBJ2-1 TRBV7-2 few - CASSPPGDNRNEQFF TGTGCCAGCAGCCCTCCTGGGGACAATCGCAATGAGCAGTTCTTC